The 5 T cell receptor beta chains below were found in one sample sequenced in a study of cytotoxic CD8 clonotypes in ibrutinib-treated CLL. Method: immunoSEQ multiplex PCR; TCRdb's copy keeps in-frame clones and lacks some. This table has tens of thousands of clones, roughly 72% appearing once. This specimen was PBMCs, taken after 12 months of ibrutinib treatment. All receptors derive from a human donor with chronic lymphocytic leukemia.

The CDR3 sequence: CASSLAFRGRGNTEAFF. The CDR3 region has the DNA TGTGCCAGCAGCTTAGCCTTCAGGGGGCGGGGGAACACTGAAGCTTTCTTT. The chain employs TRBV7-2 and TRBJ1-1; 8 bases match TRBD1. CDR1 is SGHTA and CDR2 is FQGNSA in the germline V gene. This CDR3 is built from 17 residues. The ends lost 0 bases at V and 1 base at J; junction bases unmatched: 7. The full variable domain, its missing parts supplied by reference TRBV7-2 and TRBJ1-1, is GAGVSQSPSNKVTEKGKDVELRCDPISGHTALYWYRQSLGQGLEFLIYFQGNSAPDKSGLPSDRFSAERTGGSVSTLTIQRTQQEDSAVYLCASSLAFRGRGNTEAFFGQGTRLTVV.

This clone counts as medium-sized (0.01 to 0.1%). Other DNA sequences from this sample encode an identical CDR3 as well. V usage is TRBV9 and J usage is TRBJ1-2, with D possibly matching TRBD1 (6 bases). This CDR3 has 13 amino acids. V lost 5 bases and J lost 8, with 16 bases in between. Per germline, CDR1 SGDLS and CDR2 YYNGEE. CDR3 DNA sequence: TGTGCCAGCAGGCCTTTAGGGGGGCGGGGCTACACCTTC. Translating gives CASRPLGGRGYTF.

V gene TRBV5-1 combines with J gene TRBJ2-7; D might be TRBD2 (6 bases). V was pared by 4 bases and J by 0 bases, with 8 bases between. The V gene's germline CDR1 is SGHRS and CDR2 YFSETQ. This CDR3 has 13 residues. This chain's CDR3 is CASSGGISYEQYF. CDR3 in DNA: TGCGCCAGCAGCGGCGGGATCTCCTACGAGCAGTACTTC.

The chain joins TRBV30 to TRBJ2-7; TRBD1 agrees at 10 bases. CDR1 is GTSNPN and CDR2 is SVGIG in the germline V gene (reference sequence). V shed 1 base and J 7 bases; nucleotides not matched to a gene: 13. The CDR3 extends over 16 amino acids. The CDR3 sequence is CAWSGTTGGPAKEQYF. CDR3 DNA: TGTGCCTGGAGTGGTACGACAGGGGGCCCCGCGAAGGAGCAGTACTTC.

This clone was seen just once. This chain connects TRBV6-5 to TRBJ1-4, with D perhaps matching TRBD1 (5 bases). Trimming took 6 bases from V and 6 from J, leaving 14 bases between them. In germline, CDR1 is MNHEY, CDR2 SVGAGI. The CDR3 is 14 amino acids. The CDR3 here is CASSRVGVDEKLFF. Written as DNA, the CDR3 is TGTGCCAGCAGCCGCGTGGGGGTGGATGAAAAACTGTTTTTT.